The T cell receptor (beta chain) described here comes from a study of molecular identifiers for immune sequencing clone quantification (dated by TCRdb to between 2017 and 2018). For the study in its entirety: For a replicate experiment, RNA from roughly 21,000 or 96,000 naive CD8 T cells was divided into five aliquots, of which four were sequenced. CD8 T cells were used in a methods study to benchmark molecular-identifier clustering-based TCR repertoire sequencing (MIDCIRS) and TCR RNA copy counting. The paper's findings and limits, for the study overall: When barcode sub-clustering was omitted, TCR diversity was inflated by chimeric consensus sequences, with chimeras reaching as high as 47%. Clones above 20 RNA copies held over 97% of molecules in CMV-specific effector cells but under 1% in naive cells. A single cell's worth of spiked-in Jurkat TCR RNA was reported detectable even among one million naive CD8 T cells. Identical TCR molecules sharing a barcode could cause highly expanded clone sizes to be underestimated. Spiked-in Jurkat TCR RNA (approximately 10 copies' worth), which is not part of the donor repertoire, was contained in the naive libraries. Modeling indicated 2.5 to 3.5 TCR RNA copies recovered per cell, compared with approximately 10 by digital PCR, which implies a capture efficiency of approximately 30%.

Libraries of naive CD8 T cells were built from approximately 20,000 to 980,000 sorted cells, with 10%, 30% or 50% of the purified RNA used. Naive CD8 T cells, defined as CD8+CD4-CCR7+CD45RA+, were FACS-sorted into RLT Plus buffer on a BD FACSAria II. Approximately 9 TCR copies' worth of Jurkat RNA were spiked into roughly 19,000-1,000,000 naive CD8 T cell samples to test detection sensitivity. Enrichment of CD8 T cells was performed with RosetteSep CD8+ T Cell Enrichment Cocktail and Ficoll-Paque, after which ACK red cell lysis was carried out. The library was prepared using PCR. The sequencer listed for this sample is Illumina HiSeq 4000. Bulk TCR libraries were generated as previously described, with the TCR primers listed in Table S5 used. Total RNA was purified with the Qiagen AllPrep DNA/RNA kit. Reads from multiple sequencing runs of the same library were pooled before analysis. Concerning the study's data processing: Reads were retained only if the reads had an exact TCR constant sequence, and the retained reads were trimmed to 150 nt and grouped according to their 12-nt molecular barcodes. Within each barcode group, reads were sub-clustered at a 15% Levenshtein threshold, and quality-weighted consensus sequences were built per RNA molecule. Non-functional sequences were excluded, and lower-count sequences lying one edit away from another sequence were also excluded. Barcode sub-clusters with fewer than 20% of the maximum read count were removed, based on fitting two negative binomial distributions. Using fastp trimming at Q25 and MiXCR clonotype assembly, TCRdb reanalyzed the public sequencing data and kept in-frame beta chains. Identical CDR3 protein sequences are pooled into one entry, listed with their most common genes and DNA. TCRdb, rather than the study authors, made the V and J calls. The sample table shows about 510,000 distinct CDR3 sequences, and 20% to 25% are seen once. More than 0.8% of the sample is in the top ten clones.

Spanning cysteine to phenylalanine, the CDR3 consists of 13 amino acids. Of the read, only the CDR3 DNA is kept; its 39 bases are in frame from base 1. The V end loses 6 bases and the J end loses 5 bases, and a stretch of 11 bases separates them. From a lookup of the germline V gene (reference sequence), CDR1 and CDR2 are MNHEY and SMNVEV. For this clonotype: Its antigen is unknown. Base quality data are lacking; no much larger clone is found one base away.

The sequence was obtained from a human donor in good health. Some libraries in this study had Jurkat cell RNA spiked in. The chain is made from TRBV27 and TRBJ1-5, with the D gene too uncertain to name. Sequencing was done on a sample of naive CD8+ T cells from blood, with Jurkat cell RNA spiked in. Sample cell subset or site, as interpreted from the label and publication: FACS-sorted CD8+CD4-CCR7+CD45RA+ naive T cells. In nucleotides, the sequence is TGTGCCAGCAGCCCGAGTACGGATCAGCCCCAGCATTTT. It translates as CASSPSTDQPQHF.